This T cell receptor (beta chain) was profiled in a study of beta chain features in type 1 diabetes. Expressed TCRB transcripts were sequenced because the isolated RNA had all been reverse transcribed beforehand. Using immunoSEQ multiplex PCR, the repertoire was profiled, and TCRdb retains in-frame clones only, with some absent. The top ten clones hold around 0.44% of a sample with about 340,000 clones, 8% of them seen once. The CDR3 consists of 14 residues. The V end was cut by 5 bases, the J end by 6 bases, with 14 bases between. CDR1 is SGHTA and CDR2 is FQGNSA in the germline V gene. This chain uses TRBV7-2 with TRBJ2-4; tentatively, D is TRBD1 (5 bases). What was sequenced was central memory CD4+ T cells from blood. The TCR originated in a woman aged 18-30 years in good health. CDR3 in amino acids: CASSPRTQINIQYF. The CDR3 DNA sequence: TGTGCCAGCAGCCCTAGGACACAGATAAACATTCAGTACTTC.